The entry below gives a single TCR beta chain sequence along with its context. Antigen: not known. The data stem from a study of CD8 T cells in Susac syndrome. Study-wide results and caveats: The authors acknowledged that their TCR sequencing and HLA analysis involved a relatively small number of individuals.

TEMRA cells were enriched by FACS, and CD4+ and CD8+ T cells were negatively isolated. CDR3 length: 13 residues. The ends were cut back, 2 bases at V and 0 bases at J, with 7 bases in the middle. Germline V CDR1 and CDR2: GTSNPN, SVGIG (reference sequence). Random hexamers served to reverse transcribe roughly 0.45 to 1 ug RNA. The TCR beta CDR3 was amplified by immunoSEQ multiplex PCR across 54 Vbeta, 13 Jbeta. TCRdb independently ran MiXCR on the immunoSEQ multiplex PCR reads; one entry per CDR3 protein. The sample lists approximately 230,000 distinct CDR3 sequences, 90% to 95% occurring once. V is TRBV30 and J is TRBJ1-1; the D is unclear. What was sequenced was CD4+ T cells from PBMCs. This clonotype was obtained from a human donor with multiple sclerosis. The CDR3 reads CAWSKGLNTEAFF. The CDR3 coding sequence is TGTGCCTGGAGTAAAGGACTGAACACTGAAGCTTTCTTT.